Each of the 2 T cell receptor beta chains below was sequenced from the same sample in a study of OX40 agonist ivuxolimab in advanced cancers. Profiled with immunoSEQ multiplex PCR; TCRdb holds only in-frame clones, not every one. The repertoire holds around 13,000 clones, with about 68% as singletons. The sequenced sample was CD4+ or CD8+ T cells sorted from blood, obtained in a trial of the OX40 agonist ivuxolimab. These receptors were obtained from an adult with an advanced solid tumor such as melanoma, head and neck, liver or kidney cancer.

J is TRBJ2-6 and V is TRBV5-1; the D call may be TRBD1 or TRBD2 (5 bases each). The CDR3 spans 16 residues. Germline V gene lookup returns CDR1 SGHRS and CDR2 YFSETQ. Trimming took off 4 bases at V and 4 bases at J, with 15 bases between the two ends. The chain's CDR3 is CASSSLEGPGANVLTF. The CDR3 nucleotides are TGCGCCAGCAGCAGTTTAGAGGGGCCCGGGGCCAACGTCCTGACTTTC.

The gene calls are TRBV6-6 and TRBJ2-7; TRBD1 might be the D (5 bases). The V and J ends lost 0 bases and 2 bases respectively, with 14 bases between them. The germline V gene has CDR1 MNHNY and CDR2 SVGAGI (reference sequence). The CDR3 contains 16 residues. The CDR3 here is CASSYSSQAVPYEQYF. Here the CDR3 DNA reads TGTGCCAGCAGTTACTCGTCACAGGCGGTACCCTACGAGCAGTACTTC.